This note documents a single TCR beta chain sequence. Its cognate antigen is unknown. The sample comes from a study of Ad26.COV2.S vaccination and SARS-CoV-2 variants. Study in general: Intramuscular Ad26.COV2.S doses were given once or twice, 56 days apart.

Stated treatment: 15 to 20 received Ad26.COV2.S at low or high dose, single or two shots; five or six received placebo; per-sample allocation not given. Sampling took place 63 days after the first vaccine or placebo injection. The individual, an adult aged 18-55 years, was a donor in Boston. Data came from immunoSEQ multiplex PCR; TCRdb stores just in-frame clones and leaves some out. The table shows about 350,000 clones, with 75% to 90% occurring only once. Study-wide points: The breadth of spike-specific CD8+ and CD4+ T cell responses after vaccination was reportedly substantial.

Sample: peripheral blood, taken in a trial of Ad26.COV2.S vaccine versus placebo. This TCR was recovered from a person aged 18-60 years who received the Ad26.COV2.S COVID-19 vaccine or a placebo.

CDR3 amino acids: CASSLVVGPATNEQYF. CDR3 DNA: TGTGCCAGCAGCTTAGTCGTCGGTCCAGCGACTAACGAGCAGTACTTC. The chain uses TRBV7-2 and TRBJ2-7, with D possibly being TRBD2 (5 bases). The CDR3 totals 16 residues. With 1 base removed from V and 5 bases from J, the gap between germline ends came to 18 bases. CDR1 and CDR2 from the germline V gene are SGHTA and FQGNSA.